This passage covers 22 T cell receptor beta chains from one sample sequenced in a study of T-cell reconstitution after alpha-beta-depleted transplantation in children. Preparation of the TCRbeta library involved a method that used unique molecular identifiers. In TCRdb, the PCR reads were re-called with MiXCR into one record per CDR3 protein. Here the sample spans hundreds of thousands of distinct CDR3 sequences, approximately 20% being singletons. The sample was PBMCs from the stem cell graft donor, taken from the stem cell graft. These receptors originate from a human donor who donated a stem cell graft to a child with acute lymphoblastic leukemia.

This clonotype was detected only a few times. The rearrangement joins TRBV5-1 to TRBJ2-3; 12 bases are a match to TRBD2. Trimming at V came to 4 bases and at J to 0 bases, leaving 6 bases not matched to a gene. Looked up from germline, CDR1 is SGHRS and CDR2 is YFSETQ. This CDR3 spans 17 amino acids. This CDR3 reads CASSPGGTSGSTDTQYF. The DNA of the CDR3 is TGCGCCAGCAGCCCAGGGGGGACTAGCGGGAGCACAGATACGCAGTATTTT.

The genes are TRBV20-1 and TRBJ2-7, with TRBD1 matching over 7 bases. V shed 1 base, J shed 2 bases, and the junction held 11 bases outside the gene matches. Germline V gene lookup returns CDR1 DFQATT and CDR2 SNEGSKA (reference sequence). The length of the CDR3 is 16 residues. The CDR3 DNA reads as TGCAGTGCTAGAGGATCCGCAGGGGGAAAGCCCTACGAGCAGTACTTC. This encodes CSARGSAGGKPYEQYF.

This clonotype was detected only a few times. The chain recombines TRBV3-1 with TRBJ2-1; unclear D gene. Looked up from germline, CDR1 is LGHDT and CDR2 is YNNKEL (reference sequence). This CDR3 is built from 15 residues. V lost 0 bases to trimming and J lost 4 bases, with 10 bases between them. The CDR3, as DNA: TGTGCCAGCAGCCAAGATTTAACAGATTACAATGAGCAGTTCTTC. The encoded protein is CASSQDLTDYNEQFF.

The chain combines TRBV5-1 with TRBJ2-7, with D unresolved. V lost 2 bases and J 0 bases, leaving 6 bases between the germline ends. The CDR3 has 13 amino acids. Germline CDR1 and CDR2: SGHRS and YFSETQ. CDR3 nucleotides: TGCGCCAGCAGCTTACACCTCTCCTACGAGCAGTACTTC. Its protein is CASSLHLSYEQYF.

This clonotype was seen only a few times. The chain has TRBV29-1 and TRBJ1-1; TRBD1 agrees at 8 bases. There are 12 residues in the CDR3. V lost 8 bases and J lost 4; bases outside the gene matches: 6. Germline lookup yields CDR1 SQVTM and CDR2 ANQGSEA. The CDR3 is CSSDREVTEAFF. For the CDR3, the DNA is TGCAGCTCGGACAGGGAGGTCACTGAAGCTTTCTTT.

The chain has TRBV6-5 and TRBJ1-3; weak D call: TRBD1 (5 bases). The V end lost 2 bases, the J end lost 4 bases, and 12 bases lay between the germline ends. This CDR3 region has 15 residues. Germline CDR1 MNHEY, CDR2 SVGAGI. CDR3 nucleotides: TGTGCCAGCAGTTACGGGACCTGGCCCGGAAACACCATATATTTT. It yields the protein CASSYGTWPGNTIYF.

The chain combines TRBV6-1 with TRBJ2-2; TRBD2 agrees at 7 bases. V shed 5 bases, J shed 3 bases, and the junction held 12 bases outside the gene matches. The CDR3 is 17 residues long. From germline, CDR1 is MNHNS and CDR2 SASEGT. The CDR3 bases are TGTGCCAGCAGTCCCGTAACCGGCGGGGGTTACACCGGGGAGCTGTTTTTT. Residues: CASSPVTGGGYTGELFF.

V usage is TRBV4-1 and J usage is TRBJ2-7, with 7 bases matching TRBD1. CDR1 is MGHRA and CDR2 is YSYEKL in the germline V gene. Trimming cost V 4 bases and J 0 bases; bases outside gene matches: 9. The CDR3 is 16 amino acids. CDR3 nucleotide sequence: TGCGCCAGCAGCCGGGGCGACAGGGAATCCTCCTACGAGCAGTACTTC. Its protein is CASSRGDRESSYEQYF.

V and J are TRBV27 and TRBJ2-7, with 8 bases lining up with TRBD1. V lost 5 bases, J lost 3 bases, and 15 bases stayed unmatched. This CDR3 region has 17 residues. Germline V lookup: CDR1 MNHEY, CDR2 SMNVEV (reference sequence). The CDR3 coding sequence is TGTGCCAGCAGTCCGATCCTGCTCCGGGACAGGATCTACGAGCAGTACTTC. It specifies CASSPILLRDRIYEQYF.

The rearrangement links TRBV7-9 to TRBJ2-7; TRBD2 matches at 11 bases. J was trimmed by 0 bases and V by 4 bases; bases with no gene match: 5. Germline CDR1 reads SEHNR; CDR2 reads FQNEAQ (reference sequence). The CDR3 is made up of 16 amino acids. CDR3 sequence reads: CASSSGTSGVSYEQYF. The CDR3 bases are TGTGCCAGCAGCTCCGGGACTAGCGGAGTCTCCTACGAGCAGTACTTC. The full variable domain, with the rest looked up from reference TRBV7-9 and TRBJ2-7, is DTGVSQNPRHKITKRGQNVTFRCDPISEHNRLYWYRQTLGQGPEFLTYFQNEAQLEKSRLLSDRFSAERPKGSFSTLEIQRTEQGDSAMYLCASSSGTSGVSYEQYFGPGTRLTVT.

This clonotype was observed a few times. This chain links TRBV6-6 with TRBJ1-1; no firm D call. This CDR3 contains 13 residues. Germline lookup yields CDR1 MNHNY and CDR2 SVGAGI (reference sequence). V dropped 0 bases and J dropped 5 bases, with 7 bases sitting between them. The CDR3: CASSYSTFTEAFF. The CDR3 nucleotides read TGTGCCAGCAGTTACTCGACCTTTACTGAAGCTTTCTTT.

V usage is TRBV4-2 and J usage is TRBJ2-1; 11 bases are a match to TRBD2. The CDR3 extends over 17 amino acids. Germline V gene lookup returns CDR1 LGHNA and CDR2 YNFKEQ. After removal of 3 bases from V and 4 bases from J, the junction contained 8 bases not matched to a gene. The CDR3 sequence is CASSHTGTSGTYNEQFF. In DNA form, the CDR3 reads TGTGCCAGCAGCCATACCGGGACTAGCGGAACTTACAATGAGCAGTTCTTC.

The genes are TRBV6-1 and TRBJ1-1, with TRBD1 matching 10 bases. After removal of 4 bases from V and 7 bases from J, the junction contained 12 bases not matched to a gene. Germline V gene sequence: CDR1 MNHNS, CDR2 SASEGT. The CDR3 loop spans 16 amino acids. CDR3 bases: TGTGCCAGCAGTGCCACCCGGACAGGGGGGGCATTTGAAGCTTTCTTT. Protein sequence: CASSATRTGGAFEAFF.

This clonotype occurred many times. The CDR3 DNA is TGTGCCAGCAGTTTAGGGACAGGGCCATACGAGCAGTACTTC. It translates to CASSLGTGPYEQYF. The V and J genes are TRBV27 and TRBJ2-7; 9 nucleotides line up with TRBD1. CDR3 size: 14 residues. The junction had 3 bases not matched to a gene; V was cut back by 2 bases and J by 4 bases. Germline V lookup: CDR1 MNHEY, CDR2 SMNVEV (reference sequence).

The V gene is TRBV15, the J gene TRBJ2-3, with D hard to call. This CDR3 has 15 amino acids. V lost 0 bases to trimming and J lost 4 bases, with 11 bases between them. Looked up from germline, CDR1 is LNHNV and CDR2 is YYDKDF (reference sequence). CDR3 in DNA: TGTGCCACCAGCAGAGATGAAGGGTATGCAGATACGCAGTATTTT. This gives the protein CATSRDEGYADTQYF.

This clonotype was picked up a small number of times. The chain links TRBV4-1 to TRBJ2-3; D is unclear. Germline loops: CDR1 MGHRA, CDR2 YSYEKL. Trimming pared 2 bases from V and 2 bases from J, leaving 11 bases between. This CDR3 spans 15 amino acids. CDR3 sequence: CASSQLNGDTDTQYF. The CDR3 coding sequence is TGCGCCAGCAGCCAACTGAACGGAGACACAGATACGCAGTATTTT.

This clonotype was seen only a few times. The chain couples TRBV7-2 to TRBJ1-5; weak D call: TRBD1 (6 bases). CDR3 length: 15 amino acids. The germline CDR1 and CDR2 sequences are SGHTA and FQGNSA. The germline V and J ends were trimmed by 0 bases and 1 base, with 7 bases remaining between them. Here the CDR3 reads CASSLAGQSNQPQHF. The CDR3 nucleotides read TGTGCCAGCAGCTTAGCCGGACAGAGCAATCAGCCCCAGCATTTT. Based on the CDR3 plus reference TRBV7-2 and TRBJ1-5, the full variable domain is GAGVSQSPSNKVTEKGKDVELRCDPISGHTALYWYRQSLGQGLEFLIYFQGNSAPDKSGLPSDRFSAERTGGSVSTLTIQRTQQEDSAVYLCASSLAGQSNQPQHFGDGTRLSIL.

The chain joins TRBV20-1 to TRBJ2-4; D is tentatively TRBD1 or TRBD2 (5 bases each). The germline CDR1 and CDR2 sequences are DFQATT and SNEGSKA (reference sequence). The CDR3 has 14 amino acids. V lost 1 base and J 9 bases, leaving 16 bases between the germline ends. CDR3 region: CSARGASFGAIQYF. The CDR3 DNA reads TGCAGTGCTAGAGGCGCGTCCTTCGGGGCCATTCAGTACTTC.

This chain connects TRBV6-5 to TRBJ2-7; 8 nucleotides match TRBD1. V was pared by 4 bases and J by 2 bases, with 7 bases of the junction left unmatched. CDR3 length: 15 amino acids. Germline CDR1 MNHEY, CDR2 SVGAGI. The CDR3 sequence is CASSFGQGEPYEQYF. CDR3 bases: TGTGCCAGCAGTTTCGGACAGGGTGAACCCTACGAGCAGTACTTC.

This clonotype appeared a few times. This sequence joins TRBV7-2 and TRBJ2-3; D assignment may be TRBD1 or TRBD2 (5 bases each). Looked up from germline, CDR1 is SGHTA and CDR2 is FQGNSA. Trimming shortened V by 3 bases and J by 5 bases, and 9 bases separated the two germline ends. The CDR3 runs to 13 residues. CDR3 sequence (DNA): TGTGCCAGCAGCTTGGGACGGGAAGATACGCAGTATTTT. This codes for CASSLGREDTQYF.

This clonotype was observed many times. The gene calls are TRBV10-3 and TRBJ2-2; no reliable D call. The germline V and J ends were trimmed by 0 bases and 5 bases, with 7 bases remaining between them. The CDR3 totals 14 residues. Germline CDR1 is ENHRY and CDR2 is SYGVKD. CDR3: CAISESTQTGELFF. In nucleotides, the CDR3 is TGTGCCATCAGTGAGTCGACACAAACCGGGGAGCTGTTTTTT.

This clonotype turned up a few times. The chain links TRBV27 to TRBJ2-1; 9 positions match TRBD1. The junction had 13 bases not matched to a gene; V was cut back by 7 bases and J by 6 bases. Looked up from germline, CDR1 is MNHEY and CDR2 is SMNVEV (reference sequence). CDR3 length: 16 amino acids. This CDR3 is CASNLLPGQGGNEQFF. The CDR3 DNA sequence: TGTGCCAGCAACCTTCTTCCGGGACAGGGTGGCAATGAGCAGTTCTTC.